This T cell receptor beta chain was found in a study of post-analysis software for immune sequencing data. Study-level points and caveats: A significant reduction in normalized Chao1 diversity was observed in multiple sclerosis patients versus controls. In patients, TRBV5-6, TRBV5-1 and TRBV20-1 belonged to five TRBV segments found more frequently than in controls.

Germline V gene sequence: CDR1 SQVTM, CDR2 ANQGSEA. V dropped 6 bases and J dropped 0 bases, with 8 bases sitting between them. The CDR3 runs 12 residues. Unique-molecular-identifier-tagged TCR beta cDNA libraries were used. Out of about 0.9 to 11 million T cells, a few hundred thousand cDNA molecules were generated. In TCRdb, the PCR reads were re-called with MiXCR into one record per CDR3 protein. The table includes more than 450,000 distinct CDR3 sequences, 34% detected once. The sample holds a few counts of this clonotype. Antigen: not known. This clonotype originated in a girl between 2 and 17 years old with multiple sclerosis. Sequencing used blood. The rearrangement links TRBV29-1 to TRBJ2-5; maybe TRBD1 (5 bases). The CDR3 spells CSVKTDQETQYF. The DNA of the CDR3 is TGCAGCGTCAAGACAGACCAAGAGACCCAGTACTTC. Using reference TRBV29-1 and TRBJ2-5 for the parts outside the CDR3, the full variable domain is SAVISQKPSRDICQRGTSLTIQCQVDSQVTMMFWYRQQPGQSLTLIATANQGSEATYESGFVIDKFPISRPNLTFSTLTVSNMSPEDSSIYLCSVKTDQETQYFGPGTRLLVL.